This entry lists 31 T cell receptor beta chains sequenced from one sample in a study of T cells in Graves' hyperthyroidism and ophthalmopathy. Template material for amplifying TCR beta CDR3 regions consisted of RNA transcripts. In the first-round RT-PCR of the TCR CDR3, the HTBI primer set was used. TCRdb redid the calling of the multiplex PCR reads with MiXCR, one entry per CDR3 protein. This table holds over 450,000 distinct CDR3 sequences, 13% to 15% found once. Sequencing was carried out using blood. The receptors originated from a woman aged 18 to 35 with Graves' hyperthyroidism.

The table lists this clonotype with many counts. The rearrangement links TRBV5-1 to TRBJ2-3; 7 bases match TRBD1. Germline V gives CDR1 SGHRS, CDR2 YFSETQ. CDR3 length: 16 amino acids. V shed 0 bases and J 0 bases; nucleotides not matched to a gene: 4. The CDR3 sequence: CASSLVGTDSTDTQYF. Here the CDR3 DNA reads TGCGCCAGCAGCTTGGTTGGGACAGATAGCACAGATACGCAGTATTTT.

Many counts were recorded for this clonotype. The rearrangement links TRBV3-1 to TRBJ1-1, with D unclear. The CDR3 runs to 15 residues. Germline CDR1 reads LGHDT; CDR2 reads YNNKEL (reference sequence). Trimming left V 4 bases short and J 7 bases short, with 19 bases between. CDR3 sequence (DNA): TGTGCCAGCAGCCCTCGACACGGAAACGACGGTGAAGCTTTCTTT. Translation gives CASSPRHGNDGEAFF.

This clonotype was detected a few times. The gene calls are TRBV27 and TRBJ2-2, with D maybe TRBD2 (6 bases). Looked up from germline, CDR1 is MNHEY and CDR2 is SMNVEV (reference sequence). The CDR3 has 16 residues. Trimming took 6 bases from V and 3 from J, leaving 17 bases between them. CDR3 coding DNA: TGTGCCAGCAGCCCACTTACAAGCGGGTACACCGGGGAGCTGTTTTTT. As protein: CASSPLTSGYTGELFF.

This chain joins TRBV20-1 and TRBJ2-1, with D perhaps TRBD2 (6 bases). V was cut by 3 bases and J by 1 base, with 7 bases left in between. Germline-derived CDR1 and CDR2 are DFQATT and SNEGSKA (reference sequence). The CDR3 is 13 amino acids. CDR3 residues: CSASGTSYNEQFF. DNA for the CDR3: TGCAGTGCTAGCGGGACTTCCTACAATGAGCAGTTCTTC.

As for this clonotype: A much larger clonotype is one base distant, so this may be a read error. The rearrangement joins TRBV12-3 or TRBV12-4 to TRBJ1-4; D unresolved. The CDR3 is 14 amino acids. CDR3 bases: TGTGCCCGCAGTTCCGGACTTGGTAATGAAAAACTGTTTTTT. Residues: CARSSGLGNEKLFF.

This clonotype appeared many times. The CDR3 bases are TGTGCCAGTAGTACTCGAAGAACCGGGGAGCTGTTTTTT. This encodes CASSTRRTGELFF. This chain connects TRBV19 to TRBJ2-2, with D uncertain. The CDR3 spans 13 residues. V was trimmed by 4 bases and J by 5 bases, leaving 8 bases between them. The germline CDR1 and CDR2 sequences are LNHDA and SQIVND (reference sequence).

This clonotype was counted ten times or more. V gene TRBV14 combines with J gene TRBJ2-7, with 9 bases lining up with TRBD1. This CDR3 has 15 residues. CDR1 and CDR2 from the germline V gene are SGHDN and FVKESK. Germline trimming cut 1 base from V and 1 base from J; bases unmatched to any gene: 2. CDR3 in amino acids: CASSQATGGSYEQYF. Here the CDR3 DNA reads TGTGCCAGCAGCCAAGCGACAGGGGGGTCCTACGAGCAGTACTTC.

Ten or more counts support this clonotype. The chain employs TRBV7-9 and TRBJ1-5, with TRBD1 as a possible D gene (6 bases). The germline V gene encodes CDR1 SEHNR and CDR2 FQNEAQ (reference sequence). The CDR3 totals 14 residues. Trimming cost V 3 bases and J 5 bases, with 11 bases left between them. Written as DNA, the CDR3 is TGTGCCAGCAGCTTCCAGGGGCGCGATCAGCCCCAGCATTTT. Protein: CASSFQGRDQPQHF. Full variable domain (outside the CDR3, taken from reference TRBV7-9 and TRBJ1-5): DTGVSQNPRHKITKRGQNVTFRCDPISEHNRLYWYRQTLGQGPEFLTYFQNEAQLEKSRLLSDRFSAERPKGSFSTLEIQRTEQGDSAMYLCASSFQGRDQPQHFGDGTRLSIL.

The genes are TRBV4-1 and TRBJ1-3, with D uncertain. Trimming stripped 0 bases from V and 2 bases from J, with 11 bases between. CDR3 size: 16 residues. CDR1 and CDR2 from the germline V gene are MGHRA and YSYEKL. The CDR3 region is CASSQDGKGTGNTIYF. DNA for the CDR3: TGCGCCAGCAGCCAAGATGGAAAGGGCACTGGAAACACCATATATTTT.

This clonotype was counted ten times or more. The rearrangement links TRBV3-1 to TRBJ2-3, with D unresolved. The ends were cut back, 3 bases at V and 6 bases at J, with 16 bases in the middle. Germline CDR1 LGHDT, CDR2 YNNKEL (reference sequence). CDR3 length: 15 residues. CDR3 coding DNA: TGTGCCAGCAGCCAGTCTCCCGGCCTGGTGGATACGCAGTATTTT. It yields the protein CASSQSPGLVDTQYF.

At least ten counts were recorded for this clonotype. This chain joins TRBV20-1 and TRBJ1-6; no clear D. Trimming cost V 2 bases and J 5 bases, with 10 bases left between them. The germline V gene encodes CDR1 DFQATT and CDR2 SNEGSKA (reference sequence). The CDR3 is made up of 14 amino acids. The CDR3 is CSARPGENNSPLHF. The CDR3 DNA follows: TGCAGTGCTAGACCTGGGGAGAATAATTCACCCCTCCACTTT.

This clonotype was observed at least ten times. The CDR3 DNA sequence: TGTGCCATCAGTGAGTCTGTGGGGGCCTTGAATGAAAAACTGTTTTTT. This encodes CAISESVGALNEKLFF. V is TRBV10-3 and J is TRBJ1-4, with D possibly matching TRBD1 (6 bases). This CDR3 has 16 residues. Germline lookup yields CDR1 ENHRY and CDR2 SYGVKD. Trimming shortened V by 0 bases and J by 5 bases, and 13 bases separated the two germline ends.

This clonotype was counted once. The V call is TRBV5-1, the J call TRBJ2-1, with 8 positions matching TRBD2. Trimming at V came to 2 bases and at J to 9 bases, leaving 10 bases not matched to a gene. This CDR3 is 15 amino acids long. CDR1 is SGHRS, CDR2 YFSETQ, per germline. The CDR3 DNA is TGCGCCAGCAGCTTAACCGGGACTAGTGGCACTGAGCAGTTCTTC. Its protein is CASSLTGTSGTEQFF.

This clonotype was found a few times. The chain combines TRBV6-1 with TRBJ2-5; TRBD1 aligns across 10 bases. This CDR3 spans 16 amino acids. Trimming cost V 1 base and J 2 bases; bases outside gene matches: 4. Germline V gene lookup returns CDR1 MNHNS and CDR2 SASEGT. CDR3 nucleotides: TGTGCCAGCAGTGAAGGGACAGGGGGATGGCAAGAGACCCAGTACTTC. Its protein product is CASSEGTGGWQETQYF.

The chain's CDR3 is CASSSSGGGYYGYTF. The CDR3 nucleotides read TGTGCCAGCAGCTCGTCCGGGGGGGGCTACTATGGCTACACCTTC. This chain joins TRBV5-4 and TRBJ1-2; possibly TRBD1 for D (6 bases). Germline values: CDR1 SGHNT, CDR2 YYREEE (reference sequence). Trimming pared 3 bases from V and 3 bases from J, leaving 15 bases between. The CDR3 spans 15 residues.

This clonotype was picked up many times. V usage is TRBV20-1 and J usage is TRBJ2-5; D is undetermined. The CDR3 consists of 12 residues. Germline V gives CDR1 DFQATT, CDR2 SNEGSKA (reference sequence). The ends were cut back, 3 bases at V and 2 bases at J, with 7 bases in the middle. The CDR3 bases are TGCAGTGCTAGGACACCACAAGAGACCCAGTACTTC. It encodes CSARTPQETQYF.

This clonotype was picked up many times. The chain has TRBV30 and TRBJ1-1, with a possible D match to TRBD1 (5 bases). The CDR3 is 14 residues long. Germline assignment: CDR1 GTSNPN and CDR2 SVGIG (reference sequence). V lost 1 base, J lost 6 bases, and 15 bases lay in between. CDR3 nucleotide sequence: TGTGCCTGGAGTGCGGCCGGGGGTTTCCCTGAAGCTTTCTTT. It is translated as CAWSAAGGFPEAFF.

This clonotype was recorded a few times. The J gene is TRBJ2-7, the V gene TRBV18, with D perhaps TRBD1 (6 bases). The CDR3 is 14 residues long. Looked up from germline, CDR1 is KGHSH and CDR2 is LQKENI. V gave up 4 bases and J gave up 7 bases, with 17 bases separating them. The CDR3 DNA reads as TGTGCCAGCTCACTCTCGGACAGTTCGGGGGAGCAGTACGTC. Its protein is CASSLSDSSGEQYV.

This clonotype has a count of ten or more. This chain uses TRBV20-1 with TRBJ2-3; D unclear. Germline loops: CDR1 DFQATT, CDR2 SNEGSKA (reference sequence). Between the trimmed V and J ends, which lost 7 bases and 0 bases, there was a span of 14 bases. This CDR3 region has 14 residues. CDR3: CSGCSQTSTDTQYF. CDR3 DNA: TGCAGTGGATGTAGCCAAACGAGCACAGATACGCAGTATTTT.

As regards this clonotype: A much bigger clone sits one base away, suggesting this may be a read error. V usage is TRBV27 and J usage is TRBJ2-1; D unclear. Germline values: CDR1 MNHEY, CDR2 SMNVEV (reference sequence). There are 13 residues in the CDR3. The CDR3: CASSLGVFNEQSF. CDR3 bases: TGTGCCAGCAGTCTTGGGGTGTTCAATGAGCAGTCCTTC.

The chain combines TRBV6-2 or TRBV6-3 with TRBJ1-5, with D maybe TRBD1 (5 bases). V was trimmed by 6 bases and J by 0 bases, leaving 9 bases between them. The CDR3 is 14 residues long. Germline lookup yields CDR1 MNHEY and CDR2 SVGEGT. The CDR3 loop reads CASRGEVSNQPQHF. The CDR3 region has the DNA TGTGCCAGCAGGGGGGAGGTTAGCAATCAGCCCCAGCATTTT.

This clonotype was picked up many times. CDR3 nucleotide sequence: TGTGCCACCAGTGAGTCACAGCCCCGACCCTACAATGAGCAGTTCTTC. Translated, it gives CATSESQPRPYNEQFF. The rearrangement links TRBV24-1 to TRBJ2-1; D is undetermined. V was pared by 4 bases and J by 2 bases, with 14 bases between. Germline CDR1 KGHDR, CDR2 SFDVKD. This CDR3 has 16 residues.

For this clonotype: Just one base apart from a much larger clone, this may be a read error. This chain uses TRBV7-8 with TRBJ1-5; a possible D gene is TRBD1 (6 bases). The germline V gene encodes CDR1 SGHVS and CDR2 FQNEAQ. This CDR3 region has 15 residues. The CDR3 here is CAGSLAGADNQPQHF. The CDR3 DNA follows: TGTGCCGGCAGCTTAGCAGGGGCCGACAATCAGCCCCAGCATTTT.

This clonotype was recorded at least ten times. The J gene is TRBJ2-1, the V gene TRBV12-3 or TRBV12-4, with 13 bases fitting TRBD2. The CDR3 extends over 15 amino acids. Losses at the gene ends were 5 bases for V and 9 bases for J; bases not matched to a gene: 7. CDR3 nucleotides: TGTGCCAGCAGTCCCAGGACTAGCGGGAGCCCTGAGCAGTTCTTC. This encodes CASSPRTSGSPEQFF.

The chain has TRBV5-5 and TRBJ2-1; TRBD2 agrees at 7 bases. The germline CDR1 and CDR2 sequences are SGHKS and YYEKEE (reference sequence). This CDR3 has 17 amino acids. J gave up 5 bases and V 5 bases, and 16 bases lay outside the gene matches. In nucleotides, the CDR3 is TGTGCCAGCAGTTCTAGGGGTTGGCGGGAGCGCAACAATGAGCAGTTCTTC. Translation: CASSSRGWRERNNEQFF. The full variable domain, completed using reference TRBV5-5 and TRBJ2-1, is DAGVTQSPTHLIKTRGQQVTLRCSPISGHKSVSWYQQVLGQGPQFIFQYYEKEERGRGNFPDRFSARQFPNYSSELNVNALLLGDSALYLCASSSRGWRERNNEQFFGPGTRLTVL.

This clonotype was seen ten or more times. The V gene is TRBV2, the J gene TRBJ2-3, with D perhaps matching TRBD1 or TRBD2 (5 bases each). V shed 6 bases and J shed 3 bases, with 10 bases lying between them. Germline values: CDR1 SNHLY, CDR2 FYNNEI. The CDR3 length is 13 residues. The DNA for the CDR3 is TGTGCCAGCAGGGGGGACGGAACAGATACGCAGTATTTT. This gives the protein CASRGDGTDTQYF.

This clonotype was recorded a few times. The chain links TRBV5-6 to TRBJ1-1, with D tentatively TRBD1 (6 bases). The CDR3 has 13 residues. V was trimmed by 4 bases and J by 8 bases, leaving 15 bases between them. Germline CDR1 reads SGHDT; CDR2 reads YYEEEE. The DNA of the CDR3 is TGTGCCAGCAGCCACCTCCTCGACAGGGAAGCTTTCTTT. This codes for CASSHLLDREAFF.

This clonotype was recorded many times. The V call is TRBV3-1, the J call TRBJ2-2, with 11 bases matching TRBD2. The germline CDR1 and CDR2 sequences are LGHDT and YNNKEL (reference sequence). CDR3 length: 17 amino acids. V shed 0 bases and J 4 bases; nucleotides not matched to a gene: 4. The CDR3 sequence: CASSQDRLAGGTGELFF. The CDR3 region has the DNA TGTGCCAGCAGCCAAGATCGTCTAGCGGGAGGCACCGGGGAGCTGTTTTTT.

A single count supports this clonotype. The gene calls are TRBV6-1 and TRBJ2-2; D may be TRBD2 (5 bases). The germline V and J ends were trimmed by 7 bases and 7 bases, with 16 bases remaining between them. The CDR3 totals 14 residues. In germline, CDR1 is MNHNS, CDR2 SASEGT. The CDR3 DNA is TGTGCCAGCACGACGGGCCCGGCGGGCGGGGAGCTGTTTTTT. It yields the protein CASTTGPAGGELFF.

This clonotype occurred a few times. V and J are TRBV5-1 and TRBJ1-6; TRBD1 agrees at 7 bases. The germline gives CDR1 SGHRS, CDR2 YFSETQ. V lost 4 bases and J lost 8; bases outside the gene matches: 3. CDR3 length equals 13 residues. CDR3 DNA: TGCGCCAGCAGCCCCGGGACAGATTCACCCCTCCACTTT. This translates into CASSPGTDSPLHF.

The CDR3, as DNA: TGCAGTGCTCAGCCACCGGGGGGATTCTACAATGAGCAGTTCTTC. Its protein product is CSAQPPGGFYNEQFF. The chain combines TRBV20-1 with TRBJ2-1; 7 positions match TRBD2. The CDR3 runs 15 residues. Germline CDR1 reads DFQATT; CDR2 reads SNEGSKA (reference sequence). V was pared by 5 bases and J by 3 bases, with 10 bases of the junction left unmatched.